A selection of T cell receptor beta chains follows, all from one sample in a study of cytomegalovirus exposure and HLA in healthy donors. TCRdb keeps only in-frame clones here, not all; method: immunoSEQ multiplex PCR. The sample contains some 260,000 clones, roughly 87% of which appear only once. The specimen was PBMCs. The receptors derive from a man aged 18 to 30 in good health and CMV-seropositive. Each CDR3 is given with its conserved first and last residue. Fields, in order: D gene, clone size, V gene, J gene, CDR3 protein, CDR3 DNA. D genes are given only for firm matches. Clone size is shown for a subset of rows, as once, few, many or a class of expanded clone.

NA	few	TRBV19	TRBJ1-2	CASRRASNYGYTF	TGTGCCAGTCGGAGGGCCTCTAACTATGGCTACACCTTC
NA	NA	TRBV4-2	TRBJ1-2	CASSQVLAGTGSYTF	TGTGCCAGCAGCCAAGTACTGGCGGGGACCGGGAGCTACACCTTC
TRBD2	NA	TRBV30	TRBJ2-1	CAWGLVHNEQFF	TGTGCCTGGGGACTAGTGCACAATGAGCAGTTCTTC
NA	few	TRBV9	TRBJ2-7	CASSGRPTYEQYF	TGTGCCAGCAGCGGGAGGCCAACCTACGAGCAGTACTTC
NA	NA	TRBV18	TRBJ2-7	CASSPSGITYEQYF	TGTGCCAGCTCACCTTCCGGTATTACATACGAGCAGTACTTC
NA	NA	TRBV2	TRBJ1-1	CASRTSGNTEAFF	TGTGCCAGCAGGACGTCGGGGAACACTGAAGCTTTCTTT
TRBD1	NA	TRBV29-1	TRBJ2-1	CSVKDRARYNEQFF	TGCAGCGTTAAAGACAGGGCCCGTTACAATGAGCAGTTCTTC
NA	NA	TRBV20-1	TRBJ2-7	CSASGPYEQYF	TGCAGTGCTAGCGGACCTTACGAGCAGTACTTC
NA	NA	TRBV9	TRBJ2-5	CASSGVGTPETQYF	TGTGCCAGCAGCGGCGTCGGGACCCCAGAGACCCAGTACTTC
NA	NA	TRBV28	TRBJ2-7	CASSPRQKVVPVYEQYF	TGTGCCAGCAGCCCGCGGCAGAAGGTTGTTCCAGTTTACGAGCAGTACTTC